This T cell receptor (beta chain) was observed in a study of T cell responses to AZD1222 COVID-19 vaccine. The germline gives CDR1 PRHDT, CDR2 FYEKMQ (reference sequence). The CDR3 consists of 16 residues. V lost 5 bases, J lost 0 bases, and 4 bases stayed unmatched. Assay used: immunoSEQ multiplex PCR; TCRdb lists only in-frame clones, some missing. Among fewer than 200,000 clones listed, about 90% were seen once. Comments on this clone: Its antigen remains unidentified.

Overall study findings and caveats: A rise in Spike-specific TCR breadth and depth followed two AZD1222 doses. Donor demographics were predominantly white British with a female majority; clonal diversity may be underestimated. The repertoires were collected only after the peak T cell response.

This receptor was obtained from an adult in good health. This chain uses TRBV13 with TRBJ2-1; 10 nucleotides line up with TRBD1. The sample was peripheral blood, taken on day 0 of MenACWY control vaccination. CDR3 nucleotides: TGTGCCAGCAGCCCCGGGACAGGGGACTCCTACAATGAGCAGTTCTTC. This encodes CASSPGTGDSYNEQFF.